One and the same sample provided the 19 T cell receptor beta chains below, sequenced in a study of T cell responses to AZD1222 COVID-19 vaccine. The repertoire was sequenced with immunoSEQ multiplex PCR; TCRdb's copy has only in-frame clones and lacks some. The table records tens of thousands of clones, 88% of them present only once. Specimen: peripheral blood, collected on day 0 of AZD1222 vaccination. Receptor source: an adult in good health.

This clone was picked up a small number of times. V and J are TRBV6-5 and TRBJ2-5; a weak D match, TRBD1 (5 bases). The V end lost 4 bases, the J end lost 7 bases, and 16 bases lay between the germline ends. This CDR3 spans 14 amino acids. CDR1 is MNHEY, CDR2 SVGAGI, per germline. The CDR3, as DNA: TGTGCCAGCAGTTCGCAGGGTTATGAAGGGACCCAGTACTTC. Protein: CASSSQGYEGTQYF.

CDR3 residues: CASQRGPVYGYTF. The CDR3 DNA is TGTGCCAGTCAGAGGGGCCCTGTCTATGGCTACACCTTC. V usage is TRBV19 and J usage is TRBJ1-2, with D tentatively TRBD1 (5 bases). Trimming stripped 8 bases from V and 4 bases from J, with 14 bases between. Germline V gene lookup returns CDR1 LNHDA and CDR2 SQIVND (reference sequence). The CDR3 length is 13 residues.

The V gene is TRBV7-9, the J gene TRBJ1-1; D call uncertain. The CDR3 totals 12 residues. In germline, CDR1 is SEHNR, CDR2 FQNEAQ (reference sequence). Trimming shortened V by 2 bases and J by 7 bases, and 8 bases separated the two germline ends. The CDR3 region is CASSLRVNEAFF. CDR3 sequence (DNA): TGTGCCAGCAGCTTAAGAGTAAATGAAGCTTTCTTT.

V and J are TRBV11-3 and TRBJ1-3; D is ambiguous. V gave up 4 bases and J gave up 2 bases, with 6 bases separating them. From germline, CDR1 is SGHNT and CDR2 YENEEA. The CDR3 extends over 13 amino acids. CDR3 residues: CASSSLAGNTIYF. The CDR3 region has the DNA TGTGCCAGCAGCTCCCTGGCTGGAAACACCATATATTTT.

The genes are TRBV20-1 and TRBJ1-2; D is possibly TRBD1 (6 bases). V was shortened by 3 bases and J by 2 bases, with 10 bases between the two germline ends. The CDR3 is made up of 13 amino acids. In germline, CDR1 is DFQATT, CDR2 SNEGSKA (reference sequence). CDR3 sequence (DNA): TGCAGTGCTAGTGGGGACACCAACTATGGCTACACCTTC. The encoded protein is CSASGDTNYGYTF.

The chain uses TRBV3-1 (or the pseudogene TRBV3-2) and TRBJ1-5, with D tentatively TRBD1 (6 bases). Trimming took 4 bases from V and 1 from J, leaving 11 bases between them. The CDR3 is 15 amino acids. Germline V gene sequence: CDR1 LGHDT, CDR2 YNNKEL (reference sequence). The chain's CDR3 is CASSPARGSNQPQHF. The CDR3 region has the DNA TGTGCCAGCAGCCCAGCCAGGGGAAGCAATCAGCCCCAGCATTTT.

This chain uses TRBV5-4 with TRBJ2-3; the match to TRBD1 covers 8 bases. The CDR3 loop spans 15 amino acids. V gave up 2 bases and J gave up 3 bases; unmatched junction bases: 5. Germline assignment: CDR1 SGHNT and CDR2 YYREEE (reference sequence). The CDR3 region is CASSLIGQGTDTQYF. The CDR3 bases are TGTGCCAGCAGCTTAATCGGACAGGGAACAGATACGCAGTATTTT.

This clone came up once. The rearrangement joins TRBV10-3 to TRBJ1-3; tentatively, D is TRBD1 (5 bases). In germline, CDR1 is ENHRY, CDR2 SYGVKD. The CDR3 covers 13 residues. Between the trimmed V and J ends, which lost 10 bases and 0 bases, there was a span of 10 bases. Here the CDR3 reads CATRDSSGNTIYF. Written as DNA, the CDR3 is TGTGCCACGCGTGACAGCTCTGGAAACACCATATATTTT.

J is TRBJ1-5 and V is TRBV2; D is ambiguous. From germline, CDR1 is SNHLY and CDR2 FYNNEI. Deletions cut 7 bases from V and 3 bases from J, with 10 bases between. The CDR3 has 13 residues. CDR3 sequence reads: CASTRELNQPQHF. In DNA, the CDR3 is TGTGCCAGCACCCGGGAGCTCAATCAGCCCCAGCATTTT.

This chain links TRBV9 with TRBJ2-1; D is undetermined. The CDR3 consists of 10 residues. V dropped 4 bases and J dropped 5 bases, with 1 base sitting between them. In germline, CDR1 is SGDLS, CDR2 YYNGEE. CDR3: CASSNNEQFF. Here the CDR3 DNA reads TGTGCCAGCAGCAACAATGAGCAGTTCTTC.

This chain joins TRBV7-8 and TRBJ2-7; D possibly matches TRBD1 or TRBD2 (5 bases each). The length of the CDR3 is 14 residues. Germline V gene data show CDR1 as SGHVS and CDR2 as FQNEAQ. Trimming took 5 bases from V and 1 from J, leaving 12 bases between them. DNA for the CDR3: TGTGCCAGCAGCCGAGGGGTTAGTTCCTACGAGCAGTACTTC. Its protein is CASSRGVSSYEQYF.

The rearrangement joins TRBV5-1 to TRBJ2-3; weak D call: TRBD2 (5 bases). The CDR3 is 16 amino acids. Trimming took off 0 bases at V and 3 bases at J, with 14 bases between the two ends. Per the germline V gene, CDR1 is SGHRS and CDR2 is YFSETQ. The CDR3 DNA sequence: TGCGCCAGCAGCTTGGCCATGGGAGATAGGACAGATACGCAGTATTTT. Translation: CASSLAMGDRTDTQYF. Variable domain in full (rest from reference TRBV5-1 and TRBJ2-3): KAGVTQTPRYLIKTRGQQVTLSCSPISGHRSVSWYQQTPGQGLQFLFEYFSETQRNKGNFPGRFSGRQFSNSRSEMNVSTLELGDSALYLCASSLAMGDRTDTQYFGPGTRLTVL.

This sequence joins TRBV2 and TRBJ2-5; D not resolved. Germline V gene data show CDR1 as SNHLY and CDR2 as FYNNEI. CDR3 size: 13 residues. The V end was cut by 4 bases, the J end by 3 bases, with 9 bases between. DNA for the CDR3: TGTGCCAGCAGTGGTCAACGGGAAGAGACCCAGTACTTC. This translates into CASSGQREETQYF. Based on the CDR3 plus reference TRBV2 and TRBJ2-5, the full variable domain is EPEVTQTPSHQVTQMGQEVILRCVPISNHLYFYWYRQILGQKVEFLVSFYNNEISEKSEIFDDQFSVERPDGSNFTLKIRSTKLEDSAMYFCASSGQREETQYFGPGTRLLVL.

The genes are TRBV5-1 and TRBJ2-3, with D possibly called TRBD1 or TRBD2 (5 bases each). The ends were cut back, 0 bases at V and 1 base at J, with 12 bases in the middle. There are 16 residues in the CDR3. The germline CDR1 and CDR2 sequences are SGHRS and YFSETQ. The CDR3 nucleotides read TGCGCCAGCAGCTTGGCCTTACTAGGGGGCACAGATACGCAGTATTTT. It translates to CASSLALLGGTDTQYF.

The chain carries TRBV19 and TRBJ2-1, with 10 bases that match TRBD2. There are 15 residues in the CDR3. With V trimmed by 1 base and J by 6 bases, 3 bases remained unmatched. In germline, CDR1 is LNHDA, CDR2 SQIVND (reference sequence). CDR3 loop: CASSIGLAGANEQFF. The CDR3 nucleotides read TGTGCCAGTAGTATAGGGCTAGCGGGGGCCAATGAGCAGTTCTTC. Drawing the rest from reference TRBV19 and TRBJ2-1, the complete variable domain is DGGITQSPKYLFRKEGQNVTLSCEQNLNHDAMYWYRQDPGQGLRLIYYSQIVNDFQKGDIAEGYSVSREKKESFPLTVTSAQKNPTAFYLCASSIGLAGANEQFFGPGTRLTVL.

The chain uses TRBV27 and TRBJ1-1; D remains ambiguous. The V and J ends lost 2 bases and 8 bases respectively, with 12 bases between them. Germline CDR1 is MNHEY and CDR2 is SMNVEV (reference sequence). CDR3 size: 13 residues. The chain's CDR3 is CASSLNWSGEAFF. DNA for the CDR3: TGTGCCAGCAGTTTAAACTGGAGTGGAGAAGCTTTCTTT.

The chain has TRBV4-2 and TRBJ1-2; D is unresolved. The ends were cut back, 3 bases at V and 4 bases at J, with 15 bases in the middle. This CDR3 contains 15 residues. CDR1 is LGHNA and CDR2 is YNFKEQ in the germline V gene. In DNA, the CDR3 is TGTGCCAGCAGCCACCCCGGACCCCGCAGCTATGGCTACACCTTC. Its translation is CASSHPGPRSYGYTF.

This clone was observed once. The chain carries TRBV11-3 and TRBJ2-5; D possibly matches TRBD1 or TRBD2 (5 bases each). From germline, CDR1 is SGHNT and CDR2 YENEEA. V was pared by 2 bases and J by 4 bases, with 8 bases between. The CDR3 has 13 residues. CDR3 in DNA: TGTGCCAGCAGCTTAAATGGGGGAGAGACCCAGTACTTC. As protein: CASSLNGGETQYF. Complete variable domain (other parts from reference TRBV11-3 and TRBJ2-5): EAGVVQSPRYKIIEKKQPVAFWCNPISGHNTLYWYLQNLGQGPELLIRYENEEAVDDSQLPKDRFSAERLKGVDSTLKIQPAELGDSAVYLCASSLNGGETQYFGPGTRLLVL.

V and J are TRBV24-1 and TRBJ1-5; 7 bases are shared with TRBD1. CDR3 length: 14 amino acids. V shed 7 bases, J shed 1 base, and the junction held 3 bases outside the gene matches. Germline lookup yields CDR1 KGHDR and CDR2 SFDVKD. The CDR3 spells CATRAGQSNQPQHF. The CDR3 nucleotides are TGTGCCACCAGGGCGGGACAGAGCAATCAGCCCCAGCATTTT.